The clone carrying this T cell receptor (beta chain) was recorded many times. CDR1 SGHAT and CDR2 FQNNGV come from the germline V gene. V lost 5 bases to trimming and J lost 3 bases; unmatched junction nucleotides: 4. This CDR3 spans 14 amino acids. TCRdb ran MiXCR on the reads and lists one entry per CDR3 protein. In the table there are about 310,000 distinct CDR3 sequences, around 9.6% of which are singletons. These data originate in a study of T cell repertoires in cytomegalovirus infection. The chain links TRBV11-2 to TRBJ1-1; TRBD1 agrees at 9 bases. The source material was PBMCs. The TCR originated in a human donor in good health (CMV status not recorded). Some clones in this sample may be carry-over from other donors' samples. CDR3 residues: CASSPGTGYTEAFF. The DNA of the CDR3 is TGTGCCAGCAGCCCAGGGACAGGGTACACTGAAGCTTTCTTT.